These T cell receptor beta chains were read from a single sample in a study of quantifying T cell responses using KT2 cells. TCRdb recomputed calls from the UMI-ligation and nested PCR reads with MiXCR, one row per CDR3 protein. The repertoire holds approximately 50,000 distinct CDR3 sequences, with 11% as singletons. Sequencing used PBMCs spiked with cells of the T cell clone KT2. The receptor set was obtained from a human donor. Both conserved end residues are part of each CDR3. Each record gives: J gene, clone size, D gene, V gene, CDR3 DNA, CDR3 protein. A D gene is named only where the DNA matches it firmly. The size entry is marked missing in some rows and otherwise reads once, few, many or a size class.

>TRBJ1-2|NA|TRBD1|TRBV4-2
TGTGCCAGCAGCCAAGAGCAGGGGGACTATGGCTACAACTTC
CASSQEQGDYGYNF
>TRBJ2-1|NA|NA|TRBV28
TGTGCCAGCAGTACTGTACGGGACGAGCGGAAATACAATGAGCAGTTCTTC
CASSTVRDERKYNEQFF
>TRBJ2-7|few|NA|TRBV20-1
TGCAGTGCTAGAGATGGGAGGTCCCGTTCCGCCTACGAGCAGTACTTC
CSARDGRSRSAYEQYF
>TRBJ2-5|NA|NA|TRBV11-1
TGTGCCAGCAGCTTTAACATCCGCGAGCCAAAAGAGACCCAGTACTTC
CASSFNIREPKETQYF
>TRBJ1-1|few|NA|TRBV6-6
TGTGCCAGCAGTTTAGCGGCCGACACTGAAGCTTTCTTT
CASSLAADTEAFF
>TRBJ2-1|NA|NA|TRBV3-1
TGTGCCAGCAGCCAAGATCTTCAAGGCTACAATGAGCAGTTCTTC
CASSQDLQGYNEQFF
>TRBJ1-6|NA|NA|TRBV7-3
TGTGCCAGCAGCTCTTATAATTCACCCCTCCACTTT
CASSSYNSPLHF
>TRBJ2-7|few|NA|TRBV7-9
TGTGCCAGCAGCCGAGGGCTCGAGCAGTACTTC
CASSRGLEQYF
>TRBJ2-2|NA|NA|TRBV7-9
TGTGCCAGCAGCATCCTAACCCGGTCCGGGGAGCTGTTTTTT
CASSILTRSGELFF
>TRBJ1-1|few|NA|TRBV12-3/TRBV12-4
TGTGCCAGCAGTTTGTGGGGCCGATTCACTGAAGCTTTCTTT
CASSLWGRFTEAFF
>TRBJ2-7|few|TRBD1|TRBV29-1
TGCAGCGGTGGACAGGGGAATAGCGAGCAGTACTTC
CSGGQGNSEQYF
>TRBJ2-7|few|NA|TRBV12-3/TRBV12-4
TGTGCCAGCAGTTTAGACGAGGGGGAGCAGTACTTC
CASSLDEGEQYF
>TRBJ1-5|NA|TRBD1|TRBV5-4
TGTGCCAGCAGCGTGATGGGGCAGGGGGAAGGTCAGCCCCAGCATTTT
CASSVMGQGEGQPQHF
>TRBJ1-1|NA|TRBD1|TRBV9
TGTGCCAGCAGCGTAGCGGCAGGGGGCTCCGACACTGAAGCTTTCTTT
CASSVAAGGSDTEAFF
>TRBJ2-3|once|NA|TRBV5-6
TGTGCCGGCAGCTTGGTGATCGACTGGACCGGCACAGATACGCAGTATTTT
CAGSLVIDWTGTDTQYF
>TRBJ2-7|many|NA|TRBV12-3/TRBV12-4
TGTGCCAGCAGTTGGAGGGGTTGGCTCGAGCAGTACTTC
CASSWRGWLEQYF
>TRBJ2-1|NA|TRBD2|TRBV7-2
TGTGCCAGCGTTCGTTGGCTAGCGGGGAATAATGAGCAGTTCTTC
CASVRWLAGNNEQFF
>TRBJ2-1|many|NA|TRBV7-2
TGTGCCAGCAGCTTAAAGCCCTACAATGAGCAGTTCTTC
CASSLKPYNEQFF
>TRBJ1-6|NA|NA|TRBV7-3
TGTGCCAGCAGCTTACACGGACATTTTAATTCACCCCTCCACTTT
CASSLHGHFNSPLHF
>TRBJ2-7|NA|TRBD1|TRBV3-1
TGTGCCAGCAGCCTGGGACAGGGGGGCCGGCAGTACTTC
CASSLGQGGRQYF
>TRBJ2-3|NA|NA|TRBV6-5
TGTGCCAGCAGTCCTTCTTGGGGCACAGATACGCAGTATTTT
CASSPSWGTDTQYF
>TRBJ1-5|NA|NA|TRBV2
TGTGCCAGCAGTGGAGTGGGCAGCAATCAGCCCCAGCATTTT
CASSGVGSNQPQHF
>TRBJ1-3|few|NA|TRBV21-1
TGTGCCAGCATTTACTGGCAGGGGGCGACTGGAAACACCATATATTTT
CASIYWQGATGNTIYF
>TRBJ1-1|few|TRBD1|TRBV4-1
TGCGCCAGCAGCCATATGGTGGGGGGACAGGGGGGCCGAAGGGCTTTCTTT
CASSHMVGGQGGRRAFF
>TRBJ2-3|few|NA|TRBV7-9
TGTGCCAGCAGCGAAGACTGGGGGTTAGCGAAAGATACGCAGTATTTT
CASSEDWGLAKDTQYF
>TRBJ2-2|NA|NA|TRBV9
TGTGCCAGCAGCGTAATGGGGGTCGGGGGGGAGCTGTTTTTT
CASSVMGVGGELFF
>TRBJ1-1|few|NA|TRBV3-1
TGTGCCAGCAGCCAAGACGGGGCAGCTAACACTGAAGCTTTCTTT
CASSQDGAANTEAFF
>TRBJ1-5|few|NA|TRBV6-1
TGTGCCAGCAGTGAAGTTTGGGGGGTCCTGTTGCCCCAGCATTTT
CASSEVWGVLLPQHF
>TRBJ2-3|few|NA|TRBV11-2
TGTGCCAGCAGCTTACTACTGGGGGTAGCAAGAGATACGCAGTATTTT
CASSLLLGVARDTQYF
>TRBJ1-6|NA|NA|TRBV2
TGTGCCAGCAGTGAACGGATTAGTGCCAATTCACCCCTCCACTTT
CASSERISANSPLHF
>TRBJ2-7|many|TRBD2|TRBV6-5
TGTGCCAGCAGTTACTCGAGATCCAGCGGGAGTCTCTACGAGCAGTACTTC
CASSYSRSSGSLYEQYF
>TRBJ1-5|NA|NA|TRBV27
TGTGCCAGCAGTTTAGGGGGGGACGGCAATCAGCCCCAGCATTTT
CASSLGGDGNQPQHF
>TRBJ2-3|NA|TRBD2|TRBV7-3
TGTGCCAGCAGCCCCTATAGCATAGCGGGGGGGCAGACAGATACGCAGTATTTT
CASSPYSIAGGQTDTQYF
>TRBJ2-3|NA|NA|TRBV5-1
TGCGCCAGCAGCTTCGGCTCAGATACGCAGTATTTT
CASSFGSDTQYF
>TRBJ2-7|NA|NA|TRBV12-3/TRBV12-4
TGTGACAGCAGACTAGACAGGGAGGGCAACGAGCAGTACTTC
CDSRLDREGNEQYF
>TRBJ2-7|few|TRBD2|TRBV5-6
TGTGCCAGCAGCTTTAGCGGGGGGGCGGACGAGCAGTACTTC
CASSFSGGADEQYF
>TRBJ2-3|few|NA|TRBV30
TGTGCCTGGAGTCAAGGGGCGGATACGCAGTATTTT
CAWSQGADTQYF
>TRBJ2-3|NA|TRBD1|TRBV12-3/TRBV12-4
TGTGCCACCACAGGGGACACAGATACGCAGTATTTT
CATTGDTDTQYF
>TRBJ2-3|many|TRBD2|TRBV7-9
TGTGCCAGCAGGACTAGCGGCACAGATACGCAGTATTTT
CASRTSGTDTQYF
>TRBJ2-3|NA|NA|TRBV5-5
TGTGCCAGCAGCCCCTCCCCGAGGCAGAGCACAGATACGCAGTATTTT
CASSPSPRQSTDTQYF
>TRBJ2-3|NA|TRBD1|TRBV11-2
TGTGCCAGCAGCTTAAACGCCCGGACAGGAACAGGAGATACGCAGTATTTT
CASSLNARTGTGDTQYF
>TRBJ2-3|many|NA|TRBV9
TGTGCCAGCAGCGTCGCCTCGACAGGTGCAGATACGCAGTATTTT
CASSVASTGADTQYF
>TRBJ2-1|NA|NA|TRBV29-1
TGCAGCGTGATTCCTGTTTCCTCCTACAATGAGCAGTTCTTC
CSVIPVSSYNEQFF